This T cell receptor (beta chain) was observed in a study of T cell responses to AZD1222 COVID-19 vaccine. The study's findings and limits: Donor demographics were predominantly white British with a female majority; clonal diversity may be underestimated. CD4 TCRs covered the whole spike, strongest at regions 160-218 and 743-854. When two AZD1222 doses had been given, Spike-specific TCR breadth and depth rose.

The CDR3 runs 16 residues. Sequencing used immunoSEQ multiplex PCR; TCRdb keeps in-frame clones, though not all of them. The table has 100,000 to 150,000 clones, about 92% seen once. Concerning this clone itself: What it recognizes is unknown.

V gene TRBV7-5 combines with J gene TRBJ1-6. TRBV7-5 represents a pseudogene. Specimen: peripheral blood, collected on day 0 of MenACWY control vaccination. The TCR was taken from an adult in good health. CDR3 loop: CVRSLRGEPYNSPLHF. The DNA for the CDR3 is TGTGTCAGAAGCTTACGGGGAGAACCCTATAATTCACCCCTCCACTTT.